The subject of this entry is one TCR beta chain. V gave up 2 bases and J gave up 5 bases, with 9 bases separating them. The germline V gene has CDR1 WSHSY and CDR2 SAAADI. CDR3 length: 14 amino acids. The entry originates in a study of blood T cell repertoires in COVID-19. Overall study: Sites across the United States, Italy and Spain contributed samples from acute and convalescent COVID-19. Nucleic acid was either cDNA or gDNA, and it came from T cells, B-cell-depleted T cells, or PBMCs.

In the original analysis: Scientists estimated how many nucleated cells there were by amplifying reference gene primers. Sequencing used immunoSEQ multiplex PCR; TCRdb keeps in-frame clones, though not all of them. For V, J and clone size, that table is used; D and trimming come from the DNA. The repertoire has about 39,000 clones, approximately 91% of them found once; the top ten carry 2% to 2.5%. Input material: peripheral blood. The V call is TRBV10-2, the J call TRBJ2-2; D is possibly TRBD2 (5 bases). This TCR came from a man aged 50-60 years with active COVID-19. CDR3 DNA sequence: TGCGCCAGCAGTGAGGTTCCGGGGACCGGGGAGCTGTTTTTT. This encodes CASSEVPGTGELFF.